The rows below give T cell receptor beta chains drawn from one sample of a study of blood T cell repertoires in COVID-19. Sequenced by immunoSEQ multiplex PCR; TCRdb stores in-frame clones only, minus some. The table has 140,000 or so clones, around 84% seen once. Source material: peripheral blood. All receptors derive from a human donor in a cohort sampled during active COVID-19. The CDR3 runs from the conserved cysteine through the conserved F or W. The D gene is left open where the match is weak. The size entry is marked missing in some rows and otherwise reads once, few, many or a size class.

>.|17|TRBV7-9|.|TRBJ2-3
CASSLGTRTDAPDTQYF
TGTGCCAGCAGCTTAGGTACCAGGACAGATGCGCCAGATACGCAGTATTTT
>.|17|TRBV5-1|TRBD2|TRBJ2-7
CASSLEGLAGGYREQYF
TGCGCCAGCAGCTTGGAGGGACTAGCGGGAGGGTATCGCGAGCAGTACTTC
>.|16|TRBV7-8|.|TRBJ1-2
CASSAGRGQGGYGYTF
TGTGCCAGCAGCGCGGGGCGCGGGCAGGGCGGCTATGGCTACACCTTC
>.|13|TRBV6-5|.|TRBJ1-4
CASSYGAAEKLFF
TGTGCCAGCAGTTACGGGGCAGCGGAAAAACTGTTTTTT
>.|16|TRBV28|TRBD2|TRBJ2-5
CASSWASAGGGETQYF
TGTGCCAGCAGTTGGGCTTCAGCGGGGGGAGGAGAGACCCAGTACTTC
>.|14|TRBV5-1|.|TRBJ2-2
CASSPQTNTGELFF
TGCGCCAGCAGTCCCCAGACTAACACCGGGGAGCTGTTTTTT
>.|15|TRBV28|TRBD2|TRBJ2-3
CASSPPGGGTDTQYF
TGTGCCAGCAGCCCTCCGGGGGGGGGCACAGATACGCAGTATTTT
>.|13|TRBV13|TRBD2|TRBJ2-7
CASSPGGNYEQYF
TGTGCCAGCAGCCCCGGGGGGAACTACGAGCAGTACTTC
>few|16|TRBV7-2|TRBD1|TRBJ1-2
CASSIRPGQGGSGYTF
TGTGCCAGCAGCATCCGTCCTGGACAGGGGGGGTCTGGCTACACCTTC
>.|15|TRBV6-5|TRBD1|TRBJ1-2
CASSYFAGGSDGYTF
TGTGCCAGCAGTTACTTCGCAGGGGGGAGTGATGGCTACACCTTC
>.|18|TRBV18|.|TRBJ2-6
CASSPPAGVPPGANVLTF
TGTGCCAGCTCACCACCGGCCGGGGTGCCTCCAGGGGCCAACGTCCTGACTTTC
>.|13|TRBV29-1|.|TRBJ1-1
CSVAAGSGTEAFF
TGCAGCGTTGCTGCGGGGTCGGGCACTGAAGCTTTCTTT
>.|15|TRBV2|TRBD2|TRBJ2-5
CASSGTSGDQETQYF
TGTGCCAGCAGTGGAACTAGCGGAGACCAAGAGACCCAGTACTTC
>.|14|TRBV5-8|.|TRBJ2-5
CASSPRFSSETQYF
TGTGCCAGCAGCCCCCGGTTTTCGTCGGAGACCCAGTACTTC
>few|16|TRBV3-1/TRBV3-2|TRBD1|TRBJ2-7
CASSQQDRGRLTVQYF
TGTGCCAGCAGCCAACAAGACAGGGGGCGCCTAACTGTGCAGTACTTC
>.|14|TRBV28|.|TRBJ2-4
CASSDSVAKNIQYF
TGTGCCAGCAGCGACAGTGTAGCCAAAAACATTCAGTACTTC
>once|14|TRBV20-1|.|TRBJ2-2
CSASYGQNTGELFF
TGCAGTGCTAGTTACGGACAAAACACCGGGGAGCTGTTTTTT
>.|16|TRBV27|TRBD2|TRBJ2-7
CASSSIIGLGSYEQYF
TGTGCCAGCAGTTCTATTATAGGACTAGGATCCTACGAGCAGTACTTC
>.|13|TRBV5-1|.|TRBJ1-5
CASSYDGNQPQHF
TGCGCCAGCTCCTACGACGGGAATCAGCCCCAGCATTTT
>once|14|TRBV24-1|.|TRBJ2-5
CATGAGGNQETQYF
TGTGCCACCGGTGCCGGGGGAAATCAAGAGACCCAGTACTTC
>.|17|TRBV4-1|.|TRBJ2-5
CASSQVPPGGDRETQYF
TGCGCCAGCAGCCAAGTTCCTCCCGGGGGTGACCGGGAGACCCAGTACTTC
>.|15|TRBV6-5|TRBD2|TRBJ2-7
CASSEVTSALYEQYF
TGTGCCAGCAGCGAGGTGACTAGCGCCCTATACGAGCAGTACTTC
>.|15|TRBV4-1|.|TRBJ1-4
CASSQGTGSNEKLFF
TGCGCCAGCAGCCAGGGTACGGGGTCTAATGAAAAACTGTTTTTT
>.|14|TRBV5-1|.|TRBJ2-7
CASREQGGAYEQYF
TGCGCCAGCAGGGAACAGGGAGGGGCCTACGAGCAGTACTTC
>.|14|TRBV6-4|.|TRBJ2-2
CASSEQTNTGELFF
TGTGCCAGCAGTGAACAGACGAACACCGGGGAGCTGTTTTTT
>.|15|TRBV6-5|TRBD2|TRBJ2-5
CASSGYEAGEETQYF
TGTGCCAGCAGCGGGTATGAAGCGGGAGAAGAGACCCAGTACTTC
>.|15|TRBV5-5|.|TRBJ2-1
CASSLHVGGGNEQFF
TGTGCCAGCAGCTTACATGTCGGGGGAGGCAATGAGCAGTTCTTC
>few|16|TRBV9|.|TRBJ2-1
CASSIGRGSSYNEQFF
TGTGCCAGCAGCATAGGAAGGGGTAGCTCCTACAATGAGCAGTTCTTC
>.|14|TRBV24-1|TRBD1|TRBJ1-5
CATSTQGGNQPQHF
TGTGCCACCAGTACGCAGGGGGGCAATCAGCCCCAGCATTTT
>.|15|TRBV27|.|TRBJ2-7
CASSFSGGDRYEQYF
TGTGCCAGCAGTTTCTCGGGGGGCGACCGGTACGAGCAGTACTTC
>.|15|TRBV7-2|TRBD1|TRBJ1-2
CASSDRDRANYGYTF
TGTGCCAGCAGCGACAGGGATAGGGCTAACTATGGCTACACCTTC
>once|13|TRBV10-2|.|TRBJ1-1
CASRAPRDTEAFF
TGCGCCAGCAGAGCACCGCGAGACACTGAAGCTTTCTTT
>.|13|TRBV15|.|TRBJ2-7
CATSRDPQYEQYF
TGTGCCACCAGCAGAGATCCCCAGTACGAGCAGTACTTC
>.|15|TRBV6-5|TRBD1|TRBJ2-5
CASSYVTGGSETQYF
TGTGCCAGCAGTTACGTGACAGGGGGCAGCGAGACCCAGTACTTC
>.|15|TRBV9|.|TRBJ1-2
CASSVATDANYGYTF
TGTGCCAGCAGCGTAGCTACAGACGCTAACTATGGCTACACCTTC
>.|14|TRBV30|TRBD2|TRBJ2-2
CAWRLAGNTGELFF
TGTGCCTGGAGACTAGCGGGAAACACCGGGGAGCTGTTTTTT
>.|14|TRBV5-1|TRBD1|TRBJ2-1
CASSGGQPYNEQFF
TGCGCCAGCAGCGGGGGACAGCCTTACAATGAGCAGTTCTTC
>once|14|TRBV4-2|TRBD1|TRBJ2-7
CASSGRDRGREQYF
TGTGCCAGCAGCGGGCGGGACAGGGGGCGCGAGCAGTACTTC
>.|14|TRBV15|.|TRBJ2-5
CATRSQGFQETQYF
TGTGCCACCCGATCACAGGGATTCCAAGAGACCCAGTACTTC
>.|13|TRBV5-1|.|TRBJ2-3
CASRDSYTDTQYF
TGCGCCAGCAGGGACAGCTACACAGATACGCAGTATTTT
>.|15|TRBV28|.|TRBJ1-1
CASSDYRSPITEAFF
TGTGCCAGCAGTGATTACAGGTCCCCCATCACTGAAGCTTTCTTT
>once|17|TRBV28|TRBD2|TRBJ2-2
CASSLLGLALNTGELFF
TGTGCCAGCAGCCTCCTAGGACTAGCACTGAACACCGGGGAGCTGTTTTTT